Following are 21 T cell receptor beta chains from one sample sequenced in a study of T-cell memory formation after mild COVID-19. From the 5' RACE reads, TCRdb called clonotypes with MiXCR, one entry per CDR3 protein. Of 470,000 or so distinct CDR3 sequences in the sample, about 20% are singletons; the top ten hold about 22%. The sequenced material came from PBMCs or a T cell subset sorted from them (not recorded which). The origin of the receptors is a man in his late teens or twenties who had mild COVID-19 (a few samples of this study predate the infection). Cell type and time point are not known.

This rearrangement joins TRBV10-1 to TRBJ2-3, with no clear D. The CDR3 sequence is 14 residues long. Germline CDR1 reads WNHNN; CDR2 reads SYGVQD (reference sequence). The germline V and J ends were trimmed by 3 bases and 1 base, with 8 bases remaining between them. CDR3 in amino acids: CASSDAPGTDTQYF. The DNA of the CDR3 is TGCGCCAGCAGTGACGCTCCGGGCACAGATACGCAGTATTTT.

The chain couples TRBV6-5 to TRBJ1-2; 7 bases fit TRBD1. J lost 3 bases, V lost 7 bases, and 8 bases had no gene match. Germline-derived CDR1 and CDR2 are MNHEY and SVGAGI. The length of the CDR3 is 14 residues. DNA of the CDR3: TGTGCCAGCAAGGGAGGGGGCTGGGACTATGGCTACACCTTC. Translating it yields CASKGGGWDYGYTF.

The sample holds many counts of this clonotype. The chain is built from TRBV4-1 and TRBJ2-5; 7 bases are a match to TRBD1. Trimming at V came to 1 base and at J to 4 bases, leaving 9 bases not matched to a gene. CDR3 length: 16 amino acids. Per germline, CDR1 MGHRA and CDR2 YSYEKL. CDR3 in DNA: TGCGCCAGCAGCCAAGGAATACAGGGGTGGAGAGAGACCCAGTACTTC. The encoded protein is CASSQGIQGWRETQYF.

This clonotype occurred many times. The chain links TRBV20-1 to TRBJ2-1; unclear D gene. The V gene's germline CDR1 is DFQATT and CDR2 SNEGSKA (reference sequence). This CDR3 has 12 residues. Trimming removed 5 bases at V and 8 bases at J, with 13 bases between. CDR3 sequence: CSASTSADEQFF. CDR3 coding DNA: TGCAGTGCTTCGACCTCAGCCGATGAGCAGTTCTTC.

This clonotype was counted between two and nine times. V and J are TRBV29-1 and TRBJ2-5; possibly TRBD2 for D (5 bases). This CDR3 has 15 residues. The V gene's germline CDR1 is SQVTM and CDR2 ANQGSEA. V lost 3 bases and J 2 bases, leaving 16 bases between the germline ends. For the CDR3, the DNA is TGCAGCGTTGATCGGTTAGAGGGCCGGCAAGAGACCCAGTACTTC. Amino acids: CSVDRLEGRQETQYF.

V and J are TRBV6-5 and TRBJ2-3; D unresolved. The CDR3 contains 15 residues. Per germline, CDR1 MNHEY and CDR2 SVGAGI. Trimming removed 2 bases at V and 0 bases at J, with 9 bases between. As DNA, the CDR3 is TGTGCCAGCAGTTACGGAGAACTTAGCACAGATACGCAGTATTTT. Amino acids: CASSYGELSTDTQYF.

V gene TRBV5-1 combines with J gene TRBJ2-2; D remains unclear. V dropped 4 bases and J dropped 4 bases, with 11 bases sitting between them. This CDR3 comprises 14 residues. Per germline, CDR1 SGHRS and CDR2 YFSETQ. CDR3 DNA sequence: TGCGCCAGCAGCCACAACTTAGCCACCGGGGAGCTGTTTTTT. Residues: CASSHNLATGELFF.

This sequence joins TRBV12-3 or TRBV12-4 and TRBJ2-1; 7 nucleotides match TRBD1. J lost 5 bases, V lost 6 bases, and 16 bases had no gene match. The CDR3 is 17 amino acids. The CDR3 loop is CASSLHPDRVANNEQFF. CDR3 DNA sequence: TGTGCCAGCAGCCTCCATCCAGACAGGGTAGCCAACAATGAGCAGTTCTTC.

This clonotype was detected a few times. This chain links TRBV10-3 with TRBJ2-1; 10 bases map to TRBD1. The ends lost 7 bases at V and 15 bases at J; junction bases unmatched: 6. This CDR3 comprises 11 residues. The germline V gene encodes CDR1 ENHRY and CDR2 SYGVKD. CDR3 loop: CAITSGQGVFF. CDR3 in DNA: TGTGCCATCACCTCAGGACAGGGGGTGTTCTTC.

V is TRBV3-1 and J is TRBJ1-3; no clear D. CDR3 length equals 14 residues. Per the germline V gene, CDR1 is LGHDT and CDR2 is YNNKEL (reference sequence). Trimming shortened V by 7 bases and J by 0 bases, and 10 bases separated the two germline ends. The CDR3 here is CASNNGNSGNTIYF. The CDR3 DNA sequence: TGTGCCAGCAACAACGGTAACTCTGGAAACACCATATATTTT.

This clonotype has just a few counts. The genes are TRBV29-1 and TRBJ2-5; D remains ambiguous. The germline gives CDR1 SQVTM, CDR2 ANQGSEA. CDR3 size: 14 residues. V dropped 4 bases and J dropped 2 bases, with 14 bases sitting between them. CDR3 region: CSVVPRTVQETQYF. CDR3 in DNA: TGCAGCGTTGTCCCGAGGACGGTACAAGAGACCCAGTACTTC.

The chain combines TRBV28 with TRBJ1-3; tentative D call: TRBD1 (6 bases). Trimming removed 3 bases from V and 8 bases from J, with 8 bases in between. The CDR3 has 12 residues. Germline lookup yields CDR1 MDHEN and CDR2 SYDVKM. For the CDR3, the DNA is TGTGCCAGCAGTTTGGGGGGCGACACCATATATTTT. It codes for CASSLGGDTIYF.

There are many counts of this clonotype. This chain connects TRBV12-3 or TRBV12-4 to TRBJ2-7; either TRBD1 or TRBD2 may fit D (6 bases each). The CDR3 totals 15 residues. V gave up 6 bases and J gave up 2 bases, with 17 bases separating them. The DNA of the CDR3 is TGTGCCAGCAGCCCCCACCCCGGGGGCACCTACGAGCAGTACTTC. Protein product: CASSPHPGGTYEQYF.

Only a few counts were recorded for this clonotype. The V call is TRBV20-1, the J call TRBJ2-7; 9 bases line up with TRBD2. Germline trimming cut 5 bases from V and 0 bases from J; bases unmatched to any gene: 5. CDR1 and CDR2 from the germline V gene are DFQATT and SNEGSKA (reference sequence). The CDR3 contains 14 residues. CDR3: CSALAGESSYEQYF. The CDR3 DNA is TGCAGTGCTTTAGCGGGGGAGTCCTCCTACGAGCAGTACTTC.

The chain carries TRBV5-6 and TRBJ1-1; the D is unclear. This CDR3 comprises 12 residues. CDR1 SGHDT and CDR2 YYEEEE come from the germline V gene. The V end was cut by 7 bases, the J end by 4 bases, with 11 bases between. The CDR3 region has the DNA TGTGCCAGCTATATACTAGGCACTGAAGCTTTCTTT. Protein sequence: CASYILGTEAFF.

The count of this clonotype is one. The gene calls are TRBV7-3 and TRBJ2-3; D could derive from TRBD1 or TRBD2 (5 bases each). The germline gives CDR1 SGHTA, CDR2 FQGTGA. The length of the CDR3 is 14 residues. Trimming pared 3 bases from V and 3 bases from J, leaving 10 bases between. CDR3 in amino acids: CASSFWGGTDTQYF. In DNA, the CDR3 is TGTGCCAGCAGCTTTTGGGGCGGGACAGATACGCAGTATTTT.

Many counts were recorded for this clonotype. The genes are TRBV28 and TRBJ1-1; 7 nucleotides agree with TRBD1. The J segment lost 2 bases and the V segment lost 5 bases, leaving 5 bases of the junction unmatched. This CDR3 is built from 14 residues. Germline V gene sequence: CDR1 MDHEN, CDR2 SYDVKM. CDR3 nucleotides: TGTGCCAGCAGTCCCTACAGGGGAAACACTGAAGCTTTCTTT. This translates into CASSPYRGNTEAFF.

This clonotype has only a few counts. In DNA form, the CDR3 reads TGCGCCAGCAGCCAGAACCAGGGGGTAAGGACAGATACGCAGTATTTT. Its translation is CASSQNQGVRTDTQYF. The chain combines TRBV4-1 with TRBJ2-3, with 7 bases fitting TRBD1. CDR1 and CDR2 from the germline V gene are MGHRA and YSYEKL. The CDR3 runs 16 residues. The J segment lost 3 bases and the V segment lost 3 bases, leaving 9 bases of the junction unmatched.

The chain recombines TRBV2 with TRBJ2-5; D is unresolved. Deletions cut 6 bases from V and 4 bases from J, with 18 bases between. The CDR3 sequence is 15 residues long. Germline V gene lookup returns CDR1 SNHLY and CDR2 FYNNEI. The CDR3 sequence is CASRPLGYTLETQYF. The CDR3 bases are TGTGCCAGCAGACCTCTGGGCTACACCCTAGAGACCCAGTACTTC. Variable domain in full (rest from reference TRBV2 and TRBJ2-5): EPEVTQTPSHQVTQMGQEVILRCVPISNHLYFYWYRQILGQKVEFLVSFYNNEISEKSEIFDDQFSVERPDGSNFTLKIRSTKLEDSAMYFCASRPLGYTLETQYFGPGTRLLVL.

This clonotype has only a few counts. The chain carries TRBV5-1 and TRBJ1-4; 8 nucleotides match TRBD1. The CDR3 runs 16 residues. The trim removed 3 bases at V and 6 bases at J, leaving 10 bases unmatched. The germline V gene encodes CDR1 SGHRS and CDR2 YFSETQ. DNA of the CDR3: TGCGCCAGCAGCTCCCGTCCCGGACAGGGAGATGAAAAACTGTTTTTT. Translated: CASSSRPGQGDEKLFF.

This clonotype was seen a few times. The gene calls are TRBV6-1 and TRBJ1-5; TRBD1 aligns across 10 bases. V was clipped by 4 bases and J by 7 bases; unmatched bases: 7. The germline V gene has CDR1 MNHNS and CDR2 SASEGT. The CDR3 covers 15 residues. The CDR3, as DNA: TGTGCCAGCAGTGTCGAGACAGGGGGCCAACAGCCCCAGCATTTT. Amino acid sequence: CASSVETGGQQPQHF.